This TCR beta chain was recovered during a study of cytomegalovirus exposure and HLA in healthy donors. Study as a whole: The Caucasian-associated ancestry cluster held roughly 84% of some 420 genotyped donors. Study-wide results and limits: In an earlier analysis, in 540 or so donors, most V segments appeared productive either ~90% or ~30% of the time. A missense variant in DCLRE1C was later tied to TCR beta V- and J-gene trimming.

Germline CDR1 reads SQVTM; CDR2 reads ANQGSEA. CDR3 length equals 15 residues. V dropped 7 bases and J dropped 5 bases, with 23 bases sitting between them. Each donor was healthy, and each was a bone marrow donor. This clone was detected only a few times. Antigen: not known. The PCR was carried out with 60 Vbeta primers and 13 Jbeta primers. TCRdb keeps only in-frame clones here, not all; method: immunoSEQ multiplex PCR. The table includes about 130,000 clones, 65% to 85% detected once. The chain has TRBV29-1 and TRBJ1-1, with D possibly being TRBD1 (6 bases). The sample taken for sequencing was PBMCs. This TCR was sampled from a woman aged 40 to 55 in good health and CMV-seronegative. This chain's CDR3 is CSGGTGLQGGTEAFF. In DNA form, the CDR3 reads TGCAGCGGGGGCACAGGGCTCCAGGGAGGGACTGAAGCTTTCTTT.